A selection of T cell receptor beta chains follows, all from one sample in a study of vaccination effects on CD4 cells after COVID-19. These receptors have no identified antigens. Some clones are missing from TCRdb's copy, which holds only in-frame ones; the method was immunoSEQ multiplex PCR. Here the sample spans 70,000 to 85,000 clones, approximately 80% being singletons. The sample consisted of CD4+ T cells from PBMCs cultured without peptide, taken before COVID-19 vaccination. The source of these receptors is a human donor who received a COVID-19 vaccine. Both conserved end residues are trimmed from each CDR3.

j_gene	v_gene	CDR3aa
TRBJ1-2	TRBV19	ASRIQDVSSNYGYT
TRBJ2-1	TRBV10-2	ASSDRPVGEQF
TRBJ1-5	TRBV2	ASNRDSNQPQH
TRBJ1-6	TRBV9	ASSPRQTDRFNSPLH
TRBJ1-2	TRBV9	ASSVEADYYGYT
TRBJ2-5	TRBV29-1	SVTGTSGGAKTQY
TRBJ2-3	TRBV19	ASSQPGQGADTQY
TRBJ1-5	TRBV6-5	ASSAQGQQNQPQH
TRBJ1-4	TRBV6-2/TRBV6-3	ASSLGGQAEKLF
TRBJ1-2	TRBV18	ASSGTDYGYT
TRBJ1-2	TRBV7-2	ASRRQGANYGYT
TRBJ2-2	TRBV7-3	ASSSGLAGSAGELF
TRBJ1-1	TRBV6-5	ASYRQGKKDTEAF
TRBJ2-3	TRBV5-1	ASSLQGAGTDTQY
TRBJ1-4	TRBV4-2	ASSQVGGAEKLF
TRBJ2-5	TRBV7-9	ASSSIGRGGDQETQY
TRBJ2-1	TRBV19	ASCRDRDNEQF
TRBJ2-5	TRBV7-2	ASSLLGTPGETQY
TRBJ2-3	TRBV7-9	ASSPGQRDSPPEQY
TRBJ2-2	TRBV3-1/TRBV3-2	ASSHRQGAGELF
TRBJ2-4	TRBV5-3	ARSLVSGGNIQY
TRBJ1-5	TRBV5-5	ASSLRGLGQPQH
TRBJ2-5	TRBV3-1/TRBV3-2	ASSQASGAQY
TRBJ2-6	TRBV10-3	AIRGDLTGANVLT
TRBJ1-2	TRBV7-9	ASRRGKGMNYGYT
TRBJ2-5	TRBV6-5	ASALTGGQETQY
TRBJ1-4	TRBV6-5	ASRRTATNEKLF
TRBJ2-3	TRBV27	ASSLAATNGDTQY
TRBJ2-5	TRBV10-3	AISGGSWETQY
TRBJ2-3	TRBV14	ASSQVLTDTQY